These 31 T cell receptor beta chains originate from one sample sequenced in a study of OX40 agonist ivuxolimab in advanced cancers. Clones were sequenced by immunoSEQ multiplex PCR, and TCRdb holds only the in-frame ones, with some missing. The table includes about 84,000 clones, approximately 89% detected once. Here the sequenced sample was CD4+ or CD8+ T cells sorted from blood, taken in a trial of the OX40 agonist ivuxolimab. The receptor set was obtained from an adult with an advanced solid tumor such as melanoma, head and neck, liver or kidney cancer.

V is TRBV9 and J is TRBJ1-1; D unclear. Trimming took 4 bases from V and 0 from J, leaving 10 bases between them. In germline, CDR1 is SGDLS, CDR2 YYNGEE. This CDR3 is built from 14 residues. The CDR3 here is CASSKQALNTEAFF. DNA for the CDR3: TGTGCCAGCAGCAAGCAGGCCCTGAACACTGAAGCTTTCTTT.

This clone was counted a single time. This sequence joins TRBV7-6 and TRBJ1-4; 7 positions match TRBD1. CDR1 SGHVS and CDR2 FNYEAQ come from the germline V gene. CDR3 length: 15 residues. The junction had 2 bases not matched to a gene; V was cut back by 0 bases and J by 4 bases. DNA of the CDR3: TGTGCCAGCAGCTTAGCAGGGGGCCTTAATGAAAAACTGTTTTTT. Translating gives CASSLAGGLNEKLFF.

The rearrangement uses TRBV9 and TRBJ1-4; D perhaps matches TRBD1 (5 bases). Germline V CDR1 and CDR2: SGDLS, YYNGEE. Trimming shortened V by 9 bases and J by 5 bases, and 17 bases separated the two germline ends. The CDR3 runs 14 residues. The CDR3 is CATKRGTHNEKLFF. The CDR3, as DNA: TGTGCCACCAAGAGAGGGACTCACAATGAAAAACTGTTTTTT.

This chain joins TRBV5-1 and TRBJ2-7; TRBD2 matches at 12 bases. Germline CDR1 is SGHRS and CDR2 is YFSETQ. The CDR3 runs to 16 residues. With V trimmed by 4 bases and J by 2 bases, 7 bases remained unmatched. The DNA of the CDR3 is TGCGCCAGCAGCGTCGCTAGCGGGGGGGAAACCTACGAGCAGTACGTC. This sequence encodes CASSVASGGETYEQYV.

This clone was observed a handful of times. The J gene is TRBJ2-5, the V gene TRBV12-5; a possible D gene is TRBD1 (6 bases). Germline V gene lookup returns CDR1 LGHNT and CDR2 FRNRAP. The CDR3 covers 16 residues. Between the trimmed V and J ends, which lost 1 base and 3 bases, there was a span of 15 bases. CDR3 coding DNA: TGTGCTAGTGGTTTGGGGGCCGGGACACCAGAAGAGACCCAGTACTTC. Translation: CASGLGAGTPEETQYF.

The chain links TRBV7-9 to TRBJ2-2; no reliable D call. The CDR3 extends over 17 amino acids. Trimming removed 5 bases at V and 3 bases at J, with 19 bases between. CDR1 is SEHNR, CDR2 FQNEAQ, per germline (reference sequence). CDR3 in amino acids: CASSPPGRRSYTGELFF. CDR3 in DNA: TGTGCCAGCAGCCCCCCCGGGCGAAGATCCTACACCGGGGAGCTGTTTTTT.

This chain uses TRBV28 with TRBJ2-7; tentatively, D is TRBD2 (5 bases). Between the trimmed V and J ends, which lost 3 bases and 5 bases, there was a span of 20 bases. This CDR3 comprises 16 residues. Germline loops: CDR1 MDHEN, CDR2 SYDVKM. CDR3 residues: CASSFRTAFFPDEQYV. The CDR3 nucleotides read TGTGCCAGCAGTTTCAGGACTGCTTTCTTTCCTGACGAGCAGTACGTC.

The J gene is TRBJ1-2, the V gene TRBV27; D might be TRBD1 (5 bases). The CDR3 has 16 residues. V was shortened by 10 bases and J by 0 bases, with 21 bases between the two germline ends. Per germline, CDR1 MNHEY and CDR2 SMNVEV (reference sequence). CDR3 nucleotide sequence: TGTGCCACCCTTCCCCAGGGATTGGTCCCTAACTATGGCTACACCTTC. Its translation: CATLPQGLVPNYGYTF.

The chain joins TRBV28 to TRBJ1-1; the match to TRBD1 covers 7 bases. This CDR3 has 17 amino acids. V lost 5 bases to trimming and J lost 5 bases; unmatched junction nucleotides: 17. Per germline, CDR1 MDHEN and CDR2 SYDVKM. The chain's CDR3 is CASSPPSLRQGGTEAFF. The CDR3 DNA sequence: TGTGCCAGCAGTCCGCCCTCCCTTCGACAGGGCGGAACTGAAGCTTTCTTT.

This clone appeared once. In DNA form, the CDR3 reads TGTGCCAGCAGGACCTTGGCCTACTATGGCTACACCTTC. Amino acid sequence: CASRTLAYYGYTF. V usage is TRBV28 and J usage is TRBJ1-2; D is ambiguous. Germline values: CDR1 MDHEN, CDR2 SYDVKM. The germline V and J ends were trimmed by 6 bases and 3 bases, with 11 bases remaining between them. This CDR3 region has 13 residues.

J is TRBJ1-2 and V is TRBV27; tentatively, D is TRBD1 (6 bases). V was cut by 5 bases and J by 0 bases, with 19 bases left in between. CDR1 and CDR2 from the germline V gene are MNHEY and SMNVEV (reference sequence). This CDR3 comprises 17 residues. CDR3 loop: CASSSLAGGQANYGYTF. CDR3 sequence (DNA): TGTGCCAGCAGTAGTCTAGCCGGGGGGCAAGCTAACTATGGCTACACCTTC.

The rearrangement uses TRBV5-1 and TRBJ1-2, with a possible D match to TRBD1 (5 bases). Germline loops: CDR1 SGHRS, CDR2 YFSETQ. The CDR3 totals 13 residues. V gave up 6 bases and J gave up 6 bases, with 15 bases separating them. In DNA form, the CDR3 reads TGCGCCAGCACCCTTCCAGGGTCGGATGGCTACACCTTC. Amino acid sequence: CASTLPGSDGYTF.

Here the CDR3 DNA reads TGTGCCAGTAAACCCCTCGGGACAGGGAACTATGGCTACACCTTC. Protein: CASKPLGTGNYGYTF. The rearrangement uses TRBV2 and TRBJ1-2; the match to TRBD1 covers 9 bases. Germline lookup yields CDR1 SNHLY and CDR2 FYNNEI. The ends lost 9 bases at V and 2 bases at J; junction bases unmatched: 10. The CDR3 contains 15 residues. The full variable domain, in which reference TRBV2 and TRBJ1-2 provide the parts outside the CDR3, is EPEVTQTPSHQVTQMGQEVILRCVPISNHLYFYWYRQILGQKVEFLVSFYNNEISEKSEIFDDQFSVERPDGSNFTLKIRSTKLEDSAMYFCASKPLGTGNYGYTFGSGTRLTVV.

The chain recombines TRBV2 with TRBJ1-4; D remains unclear. Germline V gives CDR1 SNHLY, CDR2 FYNNEI. V was shortened by 1 base and J by 4 bases, with 10 bases between the two germline ends. The CDR3 consists of 15 residues. The CDR3 spells CASSEGPGYNEKLFF. The DNA of the CDR3 is TGTGCCAGCAGTGAAGGGCCCGGATATAATGAAAAACTGTTTTTT. Looking up the rest from reference TRBV2 and TRBJ1-4 gives the full variable domain: EPEVTQTPSHQVTQMGQEVILRCVPISNHLYFYWYRQILGQKVEFLVSFYNNEISEKSEIFDDQFSVERPDGSNFTLKIRSTKLEDSAMYFCASSEGPGYNEKLFFGSGTQLSVL.

V and J are TRBV18 and TRBJ1-1; D perhaps matches TRBD1 (5 bases). CDR1 is KGHSH and CDR2 is LQKENI in the germline V gene. This CDR3 has 16 residues. Trimming cost V 2 bases and J 4 bases, with 17 bases left between them. CDR3 amino acids: CASSPEVSRAGTEAFF. For the CDR3, the DNA is TGTGCCAGCTCACCAGAAGTATCCAGGGCCGGCACTGAAGCTTTCTTT. Complete variable domain (other parts from reference TRBV18 and TRBJ1-1): NAGVMQNPRHLVRRRGQEARLRCSPMKGHSHVYWYRQLPEEGLKFMVYLQKENIIDESGMPKERFSAEFPKEGPSILRIQQVVRGDSAAYFCASSPEVSRAGTEAFFGQGTRLTVV.

The chain has TRBV12-5 and TRBJ1-2; 12 bases are shared with TRBD1. The junction had 4 bases not matched to a gene; V was cut back by 6 bases and J by 5 bases. This CDR3 has 14 residues. CDR1 is LGHNT and CDR2 is FRNRAP in the germline V gene. CDR3 loop: CASGGTGGSYGYTF. The CDR3, as DNA: TGTGCTAGTGGCGGGACAGGGGGCAGTTATGGCTACACCTTC.

The chain recombines TRBV2 with TRBJ2-5, with D hard to call. V was cut by 4 bases and J by 3 bases, with 12 bases left in between. The CDR3 totals 14 residues. The germline V gene encodes CDR1 SNHLY and CDR2 FYNNEI. This CDR3 reads CASSVNSGKETQYF. In DNA, the CDR3 is TGTGCCAGCAGTGTAAACAGTGGTAAAGAGACCCAGTACTTC. The full variable domain, in which reference TRBV2 and TRBJ2-5 provide the parts outside the CDR3, is EPEVTQTPSHQVTQMGQEVILRCVPISNHLYFYWYRQILGQKVEFLVSFYNNEISEKSEIFDDQFSVERPDGSNFTLKIRSTKLEDSAMYFCASSVNSGKETQYFGPGTRLLVL.

This sequence joins TRBV18 and TRBJ2-2, with 9 bases lining up with TRBD2. The germline gives CDR1 KGHSH, CDR2 LQKENI. V shed 3 bases, J shed 3 bases, and the junction held 5 bases outside the gene matches. The CDR3 spans 16 residues. CDR3 sequence (DNA): TGTGCCAGCTCACCCTATAGCGGGGGAGACACCGGGGAGCTGTTTTTT. Protein product: CASSPYSGGDTGELFF.

This clone was picked up one time. The J gene is TRBJ2-3, the V gene TRBV5-1; 8 nucleotides line up with TRBD2. V lost 0 bases and J lost 3; bases outside the gene matches: 6. Germline values: CDR1 SGHRS, CDR2 YFSETQ. CDR3 length equals 16 residues. As DNA, the CDR3 is TGCGCCAGCAGCTTGGCTGCGACTAGCGCAACAGATACGCAGTATTTT. It specifies CASSLAATSATDTQYF.

The chain combines TRBV5-1 with TRBJ2-3; TRBD2 matches at 7 bases. The germline V gene encodes CDR1 SGHRS and CDR2 YFSETQ. The CDR3 has 16 residues. J gave up 0 bases and V 2 bases, and 6 bases lay outside the gene matches. The CDR3 bases are TGCGCCAGCAGCTTAATTAGCGGGTCGAGCACAGATACGCAGTATTTT. It translates to CASSLISGSSTDTQYF.

The chain carries TRBV6-6 and TRBJ1-6, with 7 positions matching TRBD1. The length of the CDR3 is 13 residues. Germline V gives CDR1 MNHNY, CDR2 SVGAGI (reference sequence). V was clipped by 8 bases and J by 5 bases; unmatched bases: 3. CDR3 bases: TGTGCCAGCCGGGACAGTAATAATTCACCCCTCCACTTT. Translating it yields CASRDSNNSPLHF.

Only a few counts were recorded for this clone. This chain joins TRBV19 and TRBJ1-2, with a weak D call TRBD1 (5 bases). V lost 7 bases, J lost 3 bases, and 15 bases lay in between. The CDR3 covers 14 residues. From germline, CDR1 is LNHDA and CDR2 SQIVND (reference sequence). CDR3 sequence (DNA): TGTGCCAGTACCGTGCCGGGACGGTACTATGGCTACACCTTC. This encodes CASTVPGRYYGYTF.

The genes are TRBV27 and TRBJ2-1; TRBD1 might be the D (6 bases). This CDR3 is 13 amino acids long. Germline loops: CDR1 MNHEY, CDR2 SMNVEV (reference sequence). V was trimmed by 3 bases and J by 8 bases, leaving 11 bases between them. CDR3 loop: CASSFYRADEQFF. CDR3 nucleotides: TGTGCCAGCAGTTTTTACAGGGCCGATGAGCAGTTCTTC.

V usage is TRBV11-2 and J usage is TRBJ2-5; D is unclear. The V end was cut by 5 bases, the J end by 2 bases, with 6 bases between. This CDR3 comprises 12 residues. Germline CDR1 and CDR2: SGHAT and FQNNGV. This CDR3 is CASSMGQETQYF. CDR3 DNA sequence: TGTGCCAGCAGCATGGGGCAAGAGACCCAGTACTTC.

The rearrangement uses TRBV15 and TRBJ2-7, with 7 nucleotides matching TRBD1. The length of the CDR3 is 16 residues. V lost 4 bases and J lost 2; bases outside the gene matches: 11. CDR1 and CDR2 (germline): LNHNV, YYDKDF (reference sequence). This CDR3 is CATSTHRGRPTYEQYV. The CDR3 nucleotides are TGTGCCACCAGCACCCACAGGGGCCGCCCTACCTACGAGCAGTACGTC.

The chain uses TRBV18 and TRBJ1-3, with TRBD1 identical over 8 bases. V lost 4 bases to trimming and J lost 0 bases; unmatched junction nucleotides: 8. Germline CDR1 is KGHSH and CDR2 is LQKENI. The CDR3 is 17 amino acids. The CDR3 region is CASSRNRGSGSGNTIYF. In DNA form, the CDR3 reads TGTGCCAGCTCACGCAACAGGGGGTCGGGCTCTGGAAACACCATATATTTT.

The rearrangement joins TRBV28 to TRBJ1-1, with D perhaps TRBD1 (6 bases). V shed 5 bases and J shed 8 bases, with 18 bases lying between them. The CDR3 loop spans 14 amino acids. Germline V gene data show CDR1 as MDHEN and CDR2 as SYDVKM. This CDR3 reads CASSLPQGRREAFF. In nucleotides, the CDR3 is TGTGCCAGCAGTCTTCCACAGGGCCGGCGGGAAGCTTTCTTT.

V gene TRBV18 combines with J gene TRBJ2-5, with D maybe TRBD1 (6 bases). CDR1 is KGHSH and CDR2 is LQKENI in the germline V gene. The CDR3 totals 14 residues. The V and J ends lost 5 bases and 0 bases respectively, with 10 bases between them. CDR3 in DNA: TGTGCCAGCTCAAAAAGGGGGAACCAAGAGACCCAGTACTTC. It translates to CASSKRGNQETQYF.

The chain employs TRBV18 and TRBJ1-2; TRBD1 agrees at 10 bases. The ends lost 3 bases at V and 0 bases at J; junction bases unmatched: 1. Germline V gene data show CDR1 as KGHSH and CDR2 as LQKENI. The CDR3 extends over 15 amino acids. Here the CDR3 reads CASSPGQGPNYGYTF. CDR3 DNA: TGTGCCAGCTCACCGGGACAGGGGCCTAACTATGGCTACACCTTC.

The chain joins TRBV18 to TRBJ2-7; 7 positions match TRBD1. The junction had 16 bases not matched to a gene; V was cut back by 4 bases and J by 1 base. The CDR3 has 18 amino acids. In germline, CDR1 is KGHSH, CDR2 LQKENI. The CDR3 reads CASSRIGRGISRSYEQYV. The DNA for the CDR3 is TGTGCCAGCTCACGGATAGGCAGGGGGATATCAAGGTCCTACGAGCAGTACGTC.

This clone was seen a handful of times. CDR3 amino acids: CASSIARGPNQPQHF. The CDR3 DNA is TGTGCCAGTAGTATAGCCAGGGGGCCCAATCAGCCCCAGCATTTT. The chain is built from TRBV19 and TRBJ1-5; 8 bases line up with TRBD1. The germline V gene has CDR1 LNHDA and CDR2 SQIVND (reference sequence). The CDR3 length is 15 residues. The V segment lost 1 base and the J segment 3 bases; nucleotides outside the gene matches: 2.